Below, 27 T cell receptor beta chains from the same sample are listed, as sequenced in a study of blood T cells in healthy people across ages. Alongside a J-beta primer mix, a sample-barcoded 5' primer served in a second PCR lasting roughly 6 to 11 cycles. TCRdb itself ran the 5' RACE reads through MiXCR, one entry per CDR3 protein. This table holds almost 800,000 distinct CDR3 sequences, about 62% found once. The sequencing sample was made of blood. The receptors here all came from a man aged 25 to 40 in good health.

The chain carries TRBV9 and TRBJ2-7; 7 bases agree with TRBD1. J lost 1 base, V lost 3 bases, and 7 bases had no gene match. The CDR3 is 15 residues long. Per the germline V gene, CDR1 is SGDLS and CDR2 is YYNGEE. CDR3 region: CASSAGWDRSYEQYF. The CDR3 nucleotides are TGTGCCAGCAGCGCCGGATGGGACAGATCCTACGAGCAGTACTTC.

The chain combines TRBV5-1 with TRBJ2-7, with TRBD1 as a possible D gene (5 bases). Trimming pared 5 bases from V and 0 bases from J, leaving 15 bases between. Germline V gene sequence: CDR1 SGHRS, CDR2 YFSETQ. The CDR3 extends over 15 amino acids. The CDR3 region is CASRQVPGDSYEQYF. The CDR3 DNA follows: TGCGCCAGCAGACAGGTCCCTGGGGACTCCTACGAGCAGTACTTC.

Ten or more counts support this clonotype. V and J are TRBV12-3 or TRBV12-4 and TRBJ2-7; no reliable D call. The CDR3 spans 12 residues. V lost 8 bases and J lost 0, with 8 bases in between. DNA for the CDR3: TGTGCCAGCTCGGGTTTCTCCTACGAGCAGTACTTC. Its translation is CASSGFSYEQYF.

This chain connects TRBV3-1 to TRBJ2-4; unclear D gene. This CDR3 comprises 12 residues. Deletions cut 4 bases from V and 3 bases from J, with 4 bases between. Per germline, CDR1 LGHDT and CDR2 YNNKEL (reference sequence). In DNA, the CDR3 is TGTGCCAGCAGCCGAGTCAAAAACATTCAGTACTTC. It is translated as CASSRVKNIQYF.

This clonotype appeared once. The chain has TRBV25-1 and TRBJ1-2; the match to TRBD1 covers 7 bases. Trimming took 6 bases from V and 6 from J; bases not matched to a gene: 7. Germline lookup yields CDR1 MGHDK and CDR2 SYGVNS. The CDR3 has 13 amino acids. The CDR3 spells CASSTQGNDGYTF. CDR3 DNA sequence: TGTGCCAGCAGCACACAGGGGAATGATGGCTACACCTTC.

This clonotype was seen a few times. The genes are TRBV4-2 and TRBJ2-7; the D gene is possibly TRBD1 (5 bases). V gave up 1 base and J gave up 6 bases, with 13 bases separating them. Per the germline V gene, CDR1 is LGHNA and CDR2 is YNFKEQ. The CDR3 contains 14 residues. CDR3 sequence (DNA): TGTGCCAGCAGCCAAGGTATGGGGCTTGGCGAGCAGTACTTC. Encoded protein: CASSQGMGLGEQYF.

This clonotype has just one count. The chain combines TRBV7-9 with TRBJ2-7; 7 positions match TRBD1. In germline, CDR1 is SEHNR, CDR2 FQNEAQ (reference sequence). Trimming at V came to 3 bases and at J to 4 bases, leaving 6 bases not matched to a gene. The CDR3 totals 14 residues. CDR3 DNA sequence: TGTGCCAGCAGCTTCCAAACAGGGGATTACGAGCAGTACTTC. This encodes CASSFQTGDYEQYF. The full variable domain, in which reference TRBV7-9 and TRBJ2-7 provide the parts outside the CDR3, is DTGVSQNPRHKITKRGQNVTFRCDPISEHNRLYWYRQTLGQGPEFLTYFQNEAQLEKSRLLSDRFSAERPKGSFSTLEIQRTEQGDSAMYLCASSFQTGDYEQYFGPGTRLTVT.

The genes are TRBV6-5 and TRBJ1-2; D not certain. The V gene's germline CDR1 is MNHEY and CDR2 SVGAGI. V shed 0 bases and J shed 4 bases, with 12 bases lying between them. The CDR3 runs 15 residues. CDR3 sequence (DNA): TGTGCCAGCAGTTACTCGAAGTGGGATGCCTATGGCTACACCTTC. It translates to CASSYSKWDAYGYTF.

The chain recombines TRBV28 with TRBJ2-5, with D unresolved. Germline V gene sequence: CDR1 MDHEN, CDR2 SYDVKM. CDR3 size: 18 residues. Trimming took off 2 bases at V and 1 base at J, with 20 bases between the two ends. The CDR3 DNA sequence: TGTGCCAGCAGTTTAGCAAGTGGAGAGTACCGTATCCAAGAGACCCAGTACTTC. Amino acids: CASSLASGEYRIQETQYF.

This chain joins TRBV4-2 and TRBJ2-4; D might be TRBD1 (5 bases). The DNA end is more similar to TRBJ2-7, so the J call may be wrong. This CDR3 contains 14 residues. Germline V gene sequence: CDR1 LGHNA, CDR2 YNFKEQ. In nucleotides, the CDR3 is TGTGCCAGCAGCCAAGATGTGCAGGGCTACGAGCAGTACTTC. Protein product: CASSQDVQGYEQYF.

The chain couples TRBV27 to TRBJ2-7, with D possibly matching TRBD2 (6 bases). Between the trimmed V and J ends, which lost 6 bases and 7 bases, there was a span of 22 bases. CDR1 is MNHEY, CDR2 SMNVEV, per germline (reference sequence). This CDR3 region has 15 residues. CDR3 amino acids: CASSPRLSGTGEQYF. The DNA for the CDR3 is TGTGCCAGCAGCCCCCGTCTTAGCGGCACGGGAGAGCAGTACTTC.

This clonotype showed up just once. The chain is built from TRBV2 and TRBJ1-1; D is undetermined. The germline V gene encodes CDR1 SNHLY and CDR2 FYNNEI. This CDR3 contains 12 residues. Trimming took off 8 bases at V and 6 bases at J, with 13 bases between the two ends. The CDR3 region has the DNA TGTGCCAGCGGGAAGCTGGGAGCTGAAGCTTTCTTT. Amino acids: CASGKLGAEAFF.

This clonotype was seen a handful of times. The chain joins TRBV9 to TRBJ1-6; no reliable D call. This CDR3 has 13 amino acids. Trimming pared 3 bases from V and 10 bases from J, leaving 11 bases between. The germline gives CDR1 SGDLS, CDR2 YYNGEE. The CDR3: CASSGEGRSPLHF. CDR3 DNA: TGTGCCAGCAGCGGAGAGGGTCGATCACCCCTCCACTTT.

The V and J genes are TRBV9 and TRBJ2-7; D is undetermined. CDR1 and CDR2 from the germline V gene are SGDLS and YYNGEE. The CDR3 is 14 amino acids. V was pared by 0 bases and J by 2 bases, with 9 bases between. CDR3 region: CASSVVESPYEQYF. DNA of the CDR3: TGTGCCAGCAGCGTAGTCGAGAGTCCCTACGAGCAGTACTTC.

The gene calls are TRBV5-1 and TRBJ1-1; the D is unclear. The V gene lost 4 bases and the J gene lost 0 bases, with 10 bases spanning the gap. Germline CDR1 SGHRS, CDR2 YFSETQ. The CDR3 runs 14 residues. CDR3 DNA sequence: TGCGCCAGCAGCCGTATGGAGCTGAACACTGAAGCTTTCTTT. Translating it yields CASSRMELNTEAFF.

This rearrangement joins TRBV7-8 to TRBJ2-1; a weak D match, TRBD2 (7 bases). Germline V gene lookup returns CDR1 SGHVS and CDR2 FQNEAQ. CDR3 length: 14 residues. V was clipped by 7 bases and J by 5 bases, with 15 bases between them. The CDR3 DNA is TGTGCCAGCACCCCAATGGGGGGGCACAATGAGCAGTTCTTC. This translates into CASTPMGGHNEQFF. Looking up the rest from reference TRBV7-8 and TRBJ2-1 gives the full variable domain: GAGVSQSPRYKVAKRGQDVALRCDPISGHVSLFWYQQALGQGPEFLTYFQNEAQLDKSGLPSDRFFAERPEGSVSTLKIQRTQQEDSAVYLCASTPMGGHNEQFFGPGTRLTVL.

The DNA of the CDR3 is TGCAGTGCTAGCGAGCGGGGGGGCTACGAGCAGTACTTC. This gives the protein CSASERGGYEQYF. The chain is built from TRBV20-1 and TRBJ2-4, with 10 bases lining up with TRBD2. With the DNA end fitting TRBJ2-7 better, the J assignment may be wrong. The CDR3 consists of 13 residues. The germline V gene has CDR1 DFQATT and CDR2 SNEGSKA (reference sequence).

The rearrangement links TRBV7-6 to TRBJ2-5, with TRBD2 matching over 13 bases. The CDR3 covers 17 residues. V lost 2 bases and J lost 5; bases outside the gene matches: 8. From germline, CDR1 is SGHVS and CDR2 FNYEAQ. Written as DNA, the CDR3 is TGTGCCAGCAGCTTACAGACTAGCGGGGGGTCATCGGAGACCCAGTACTTC. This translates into CASSLQTSGGSSETQYF. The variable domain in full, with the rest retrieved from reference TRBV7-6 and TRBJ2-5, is GAGVSQSPRYKVTKRGQDVALRCDPISGHVSLYWYRQALGQGPEFLTYFNYEAQQDKSGLPNDRFSAERPEGSISTLTIQRTEQRDSAMYRCASSLQTSGGSSETQYFGPGTRLLVL.

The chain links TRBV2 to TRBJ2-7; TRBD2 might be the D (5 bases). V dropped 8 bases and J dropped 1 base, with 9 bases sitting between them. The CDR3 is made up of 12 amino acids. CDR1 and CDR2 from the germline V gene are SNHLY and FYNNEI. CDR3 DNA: TGTGCCAGCCAGTCGGGGTCCTACGAGCAGTACTTC. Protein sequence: CASQSGSYEQYF.

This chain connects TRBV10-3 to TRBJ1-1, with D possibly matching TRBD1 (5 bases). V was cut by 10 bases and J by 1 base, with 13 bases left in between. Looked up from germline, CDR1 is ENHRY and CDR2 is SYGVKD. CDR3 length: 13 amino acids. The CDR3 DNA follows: TGTGCCACCTCTGGACAACCGAACACTGAAGCTTTCTTT. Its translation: CATSGQPNTEAFF.

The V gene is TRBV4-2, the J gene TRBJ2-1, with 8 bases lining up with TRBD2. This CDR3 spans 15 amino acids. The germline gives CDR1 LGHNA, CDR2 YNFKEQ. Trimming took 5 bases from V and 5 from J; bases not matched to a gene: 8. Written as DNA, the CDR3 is TGTGCCAGCAGCGGGGGGCGGGAGGTAGACAATGAGCAGTTCTTC. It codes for CASSGGREVDNEQFF.

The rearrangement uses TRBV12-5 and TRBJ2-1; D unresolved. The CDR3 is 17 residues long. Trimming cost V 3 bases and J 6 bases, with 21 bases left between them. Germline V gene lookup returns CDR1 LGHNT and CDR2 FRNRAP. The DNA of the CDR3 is TGTGCTAGTGGTTTCGGTACCTCGACCGGAAGGTCCAATGAGCAGTTCTTC. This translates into CASGFGTSTGRSNEQFF.

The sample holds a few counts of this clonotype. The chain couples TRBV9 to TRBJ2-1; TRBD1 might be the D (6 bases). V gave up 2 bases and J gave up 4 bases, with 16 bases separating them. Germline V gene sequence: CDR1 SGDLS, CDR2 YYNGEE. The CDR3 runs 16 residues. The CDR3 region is CASSVGTSPPYNEQFF. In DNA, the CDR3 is TGTGCCAGCAGCGTCGGGACATCTCCTCCTTACAATGAGCAGTTCTTC.

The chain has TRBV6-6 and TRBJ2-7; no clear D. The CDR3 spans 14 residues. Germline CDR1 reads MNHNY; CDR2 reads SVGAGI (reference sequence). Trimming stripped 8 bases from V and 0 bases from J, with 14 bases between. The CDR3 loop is CASSIRPSSYEQYF. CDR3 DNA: TGTGCCAGCTCAATCCGGCCGAGCTCCTACGAGCAGTACTTC.

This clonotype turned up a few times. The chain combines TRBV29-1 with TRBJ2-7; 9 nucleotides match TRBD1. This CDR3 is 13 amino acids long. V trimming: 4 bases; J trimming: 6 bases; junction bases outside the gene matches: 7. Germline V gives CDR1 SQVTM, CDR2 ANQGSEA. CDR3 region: CSVVQGAMGEQYF. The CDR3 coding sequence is TGCAGCGTTGTACAGGGGGCTATGGGCGAGCAGTACTTC.

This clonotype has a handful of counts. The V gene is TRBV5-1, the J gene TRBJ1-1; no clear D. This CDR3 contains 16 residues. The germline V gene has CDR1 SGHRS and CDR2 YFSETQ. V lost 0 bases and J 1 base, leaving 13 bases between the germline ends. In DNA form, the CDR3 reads TGCGCCAGCAGCTTGGTTACCGGGGTCCCGAACACTGAAGCTTTCTTT. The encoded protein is CASSLVTGVPNTEAFF.

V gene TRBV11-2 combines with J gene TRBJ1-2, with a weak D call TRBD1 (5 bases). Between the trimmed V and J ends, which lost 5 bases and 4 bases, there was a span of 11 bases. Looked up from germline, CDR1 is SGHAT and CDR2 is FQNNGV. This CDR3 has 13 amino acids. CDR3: CASSGGRLYGYTF. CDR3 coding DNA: TGTGCCAGCAGCGGGGGACGCCTCTATGGCTACACCTTC.